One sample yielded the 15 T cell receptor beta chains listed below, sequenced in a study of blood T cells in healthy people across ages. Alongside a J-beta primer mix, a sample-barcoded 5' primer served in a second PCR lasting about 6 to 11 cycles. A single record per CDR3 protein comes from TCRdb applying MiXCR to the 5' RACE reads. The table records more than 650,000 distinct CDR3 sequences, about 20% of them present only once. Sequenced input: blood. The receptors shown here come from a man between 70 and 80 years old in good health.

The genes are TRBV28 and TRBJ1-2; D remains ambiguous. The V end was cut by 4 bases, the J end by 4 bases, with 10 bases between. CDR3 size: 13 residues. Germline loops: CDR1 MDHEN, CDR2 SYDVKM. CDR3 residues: CASSSNARYGYTF. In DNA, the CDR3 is TGTGCCAGCAGTTCGAATGCTCGCTATGGCTACACCTTC.

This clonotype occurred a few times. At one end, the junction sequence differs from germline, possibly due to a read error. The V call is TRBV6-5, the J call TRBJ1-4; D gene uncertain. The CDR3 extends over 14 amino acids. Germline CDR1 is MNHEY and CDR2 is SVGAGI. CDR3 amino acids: CASSYSPGERKLFF. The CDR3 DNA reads TGCGCCAGCAGTTACTCCCCCGGGGAGCGAAAACTGTTTTTT.

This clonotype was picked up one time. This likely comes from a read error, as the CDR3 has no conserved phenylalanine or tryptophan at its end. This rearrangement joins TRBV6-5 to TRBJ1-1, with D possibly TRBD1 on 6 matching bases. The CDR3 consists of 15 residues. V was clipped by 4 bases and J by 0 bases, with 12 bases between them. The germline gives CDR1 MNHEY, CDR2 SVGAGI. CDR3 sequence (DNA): TGTGCCAGCAGTTTCCAGGGGCGGATGAACACTGAAGCTTTCATT. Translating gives CASSFQGRMNTEAFI.

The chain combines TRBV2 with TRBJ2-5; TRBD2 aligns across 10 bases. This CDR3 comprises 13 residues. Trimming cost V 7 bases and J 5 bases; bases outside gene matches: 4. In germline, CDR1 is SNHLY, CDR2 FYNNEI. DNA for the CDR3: TGTGCCAGCACCGGGACTAGCGTTGAGACCCAGTACTTC. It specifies CASTGTSVETQYF.

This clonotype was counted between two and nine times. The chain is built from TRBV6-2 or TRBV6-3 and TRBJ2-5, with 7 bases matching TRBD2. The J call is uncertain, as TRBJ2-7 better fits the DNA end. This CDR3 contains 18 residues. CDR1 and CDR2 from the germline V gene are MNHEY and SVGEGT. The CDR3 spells CASSYSSGKRGLSYEQYV. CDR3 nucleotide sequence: TGTGCCAGCAGTTACTCGAGTGGTAAGCGGGGCCTATCCTACGAGCAGTACGTC.

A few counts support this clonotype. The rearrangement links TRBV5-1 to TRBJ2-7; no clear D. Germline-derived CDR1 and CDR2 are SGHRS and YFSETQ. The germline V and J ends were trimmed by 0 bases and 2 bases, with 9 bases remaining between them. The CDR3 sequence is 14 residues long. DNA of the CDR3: TGCGCCAGCAGCTTGGGTAACCTCCCCTACGAGCAGTACGTC. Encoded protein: CASSLGNLPYEQYV.

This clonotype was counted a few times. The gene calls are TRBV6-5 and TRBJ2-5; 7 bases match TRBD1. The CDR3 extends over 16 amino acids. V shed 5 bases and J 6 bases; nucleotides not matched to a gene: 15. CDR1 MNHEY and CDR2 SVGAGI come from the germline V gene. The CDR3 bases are TGTGCCAGCAGTAACACAGGGGTCCCTGGGGAAAAGACCCAGTACTTC. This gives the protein CASSNTGVPGEKTQYF.

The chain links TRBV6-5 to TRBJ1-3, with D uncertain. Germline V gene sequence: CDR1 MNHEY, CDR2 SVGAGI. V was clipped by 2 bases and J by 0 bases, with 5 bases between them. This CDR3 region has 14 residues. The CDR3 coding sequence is TGTGCCAGCAGTTACGACCGCTCTGGAAACACCATATATTTT. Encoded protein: CASSYDRSGNTIYF.

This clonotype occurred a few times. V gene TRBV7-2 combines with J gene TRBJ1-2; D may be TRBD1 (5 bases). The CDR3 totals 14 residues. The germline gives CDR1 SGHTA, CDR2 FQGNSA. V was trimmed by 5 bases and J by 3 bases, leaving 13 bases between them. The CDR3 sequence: CASSDPGAYYGYTF. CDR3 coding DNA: TGTGCCAGCAGCGACCCCGGGGCCTACTATGGCTACACCTTC.

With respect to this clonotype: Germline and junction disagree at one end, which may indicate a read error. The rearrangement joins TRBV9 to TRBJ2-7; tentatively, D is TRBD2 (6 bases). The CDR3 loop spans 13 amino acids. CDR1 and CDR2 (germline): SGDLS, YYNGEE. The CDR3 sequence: CASSNQDYPPQCF. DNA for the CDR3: TGTGCCAGCAGCAACCAGGACTACCCGCCGCAGTGCTTC.

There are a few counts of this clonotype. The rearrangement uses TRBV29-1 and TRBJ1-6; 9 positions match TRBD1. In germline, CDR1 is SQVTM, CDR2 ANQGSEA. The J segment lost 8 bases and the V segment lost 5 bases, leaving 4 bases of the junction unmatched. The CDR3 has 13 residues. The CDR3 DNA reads TGCAGCGTTAGACAGGGGGTTGATTCACCCCTCCACTTT. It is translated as CSVRQGVDSPLHF.

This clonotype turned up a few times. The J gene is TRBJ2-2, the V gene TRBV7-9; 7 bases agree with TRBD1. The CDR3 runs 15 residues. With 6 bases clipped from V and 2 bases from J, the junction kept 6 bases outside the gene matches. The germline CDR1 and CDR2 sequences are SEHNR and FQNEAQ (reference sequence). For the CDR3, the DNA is TGTGCCAGCAGATACTGGGACAGAAACACCGGGGAGCTGTTTTTT. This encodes CASRYWDRNTGELFF.

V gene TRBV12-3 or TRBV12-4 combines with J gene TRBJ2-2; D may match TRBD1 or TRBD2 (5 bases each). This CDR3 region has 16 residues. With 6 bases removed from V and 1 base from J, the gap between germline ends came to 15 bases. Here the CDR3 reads CASRWGTKLNTGELFF. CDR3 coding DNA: TGTGCCAGCAGGTGGGGGACGAAACTGAACACCGGGGAGCTGTTTTTT.

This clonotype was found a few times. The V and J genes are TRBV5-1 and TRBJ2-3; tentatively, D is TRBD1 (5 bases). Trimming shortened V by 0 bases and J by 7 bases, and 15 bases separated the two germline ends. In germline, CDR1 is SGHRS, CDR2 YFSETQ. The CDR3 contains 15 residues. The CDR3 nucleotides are TGCGCCAGCAGCTTGGAAGTCGGATCAGGGTATACGCAGTATTTT. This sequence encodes CASSLEVGSGYTQYF. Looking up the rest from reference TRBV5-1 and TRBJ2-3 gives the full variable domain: KAGVTQTPRYLIKTRGQQVTLSCSPISGHRSVSWYQQTPGQGLQFLFEYFSETQRNKGNFPGRFSGRQFSNSRSEMNVSTLELGDSALYLCASSLEVGSGYTQYFGPGTRLTVL.

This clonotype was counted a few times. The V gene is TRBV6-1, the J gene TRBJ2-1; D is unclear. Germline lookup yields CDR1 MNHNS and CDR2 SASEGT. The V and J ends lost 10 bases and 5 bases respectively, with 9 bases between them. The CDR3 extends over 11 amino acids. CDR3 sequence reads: CATAGHNEQFF. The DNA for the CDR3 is TGTGCCACTGCTGGGCACAATGAGCAGTTCTTC.